This TCR beta chain originates from a study of T-cell memory formation after mild COVID-19. Whole-study context: For the most part, TCR clusters were specific to one donor.

Study results and caveats: The CD4+ clones that contracted clustered mainly within CM and EM, and the CD8+ clones concentrated in EMRA. Specificity for SARS-CoV-2 was not confirmed among the second-wave clones peaking on day 37.

Per the germline V gene, CDR1 is SGDLS and CDR2 is YYNGEE. CDR3 length: 16 amino acids. The germline V and J ends were trimmed by 1 base and 0 bases, with 12 bases remaining between them. As concerns this clonotype: Its antigen is currently unknown.

TCRdb recomputed calls from the 5' RACE reads with MiXCR, one row per CDR3 protein. The table records some 410,000 distinct CDR3 sequences, more than 20% of them present only once. This chain uses TRBV9 with TRBJ2-3; either TRBD1 or TRBD2 may fit D (5 bases each). Input material: PBMCs or a T cell subset sorted from them (not recorded which). The receptor was derived from an adult woman who had mild COVID-19 (a few samples of this study predate the infection). Cell type and time point are not known. This CDR3 is CASSVRGDPSTDTQYF. In DNA form, the CDR3 reads TGTGCCAGCAGCGTACGTGGGGACCCTAGCACAGATACGCAGTATTTT.